The entry below describes one T cell receptor (beta chain). The data derive from a study of cytomegalovirus exposure and HLA in healthy donors. The CDR3 consists of 12 residues. Germline assignment: CDR1 GTSNPN and CDR2 SVGIG (reference sequence). V was shortened by 2 bases and J by 4 bases, with 3 bases between the two germline ends. Amplification used 60 Vbeta primers and 13 Jbeta primers. Assay: immunoSEQ multiplex PCR; the TCRdb copy retains only in-frame clones and omits some. The table records about 130,000 clones, roughly 80% of them present only once. This rearrangement joins TRBV30 to TRBJ2-6; D gene unclear. This clonotype was sampled from a woman aged 40 to 50 in good health and CMV-seropositive. Sequencing was performed on PBMCs. CDR3 in DNA: TGTGCCTGGAGTCCAGGGGCCAACGTCCTGACTTTC. It encodes CAWSPGANVLTF.